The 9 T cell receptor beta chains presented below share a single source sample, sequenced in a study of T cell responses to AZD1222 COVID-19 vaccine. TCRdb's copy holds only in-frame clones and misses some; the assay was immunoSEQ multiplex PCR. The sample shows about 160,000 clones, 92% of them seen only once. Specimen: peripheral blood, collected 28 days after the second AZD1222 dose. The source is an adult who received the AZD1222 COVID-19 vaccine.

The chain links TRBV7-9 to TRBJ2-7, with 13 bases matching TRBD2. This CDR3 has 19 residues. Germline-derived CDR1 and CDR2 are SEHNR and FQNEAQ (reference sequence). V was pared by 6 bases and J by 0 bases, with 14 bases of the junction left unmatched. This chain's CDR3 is CASRSLGLAGKGTSYEQYF. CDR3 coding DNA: TGTGCCAGCAGAAGTTTGGGACTAGCGGGAAAGGGGACCTCCTACGAGCAGTACTTC.

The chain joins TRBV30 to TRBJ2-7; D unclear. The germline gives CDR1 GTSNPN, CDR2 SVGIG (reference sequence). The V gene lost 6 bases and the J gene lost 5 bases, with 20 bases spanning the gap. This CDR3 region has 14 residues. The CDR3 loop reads CACRLDEISDEQYF. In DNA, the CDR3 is TGTGCCTGCCGACTGGACGAAATCTCGGACGAGCAGTACTTC.

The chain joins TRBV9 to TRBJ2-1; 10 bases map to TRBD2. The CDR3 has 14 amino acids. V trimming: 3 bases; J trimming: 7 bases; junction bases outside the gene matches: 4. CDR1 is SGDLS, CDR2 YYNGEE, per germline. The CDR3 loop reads CASSASGSRNEQFF. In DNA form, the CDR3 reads TGTGCCAGCAGCGCTAGCGGGAGTAGGAATGAGCAGTTCTTC.

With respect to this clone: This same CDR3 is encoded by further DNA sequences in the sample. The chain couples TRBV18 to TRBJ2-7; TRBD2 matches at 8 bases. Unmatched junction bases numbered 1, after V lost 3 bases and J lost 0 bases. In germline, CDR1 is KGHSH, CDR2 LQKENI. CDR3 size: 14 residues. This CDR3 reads CASSPGTSSYEQYF. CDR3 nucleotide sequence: TGTGCCAGCTCACCCGGGACTAGCTCCTACGAGCAGTACTTC.

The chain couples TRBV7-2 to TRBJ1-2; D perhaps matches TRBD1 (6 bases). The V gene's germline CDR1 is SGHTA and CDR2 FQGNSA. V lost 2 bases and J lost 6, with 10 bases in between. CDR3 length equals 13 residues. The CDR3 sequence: CASSLRPGDGYTF. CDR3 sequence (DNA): TGTGCCAGCAGCTTACGGCCAGGGGATGGCTACACCTTC.

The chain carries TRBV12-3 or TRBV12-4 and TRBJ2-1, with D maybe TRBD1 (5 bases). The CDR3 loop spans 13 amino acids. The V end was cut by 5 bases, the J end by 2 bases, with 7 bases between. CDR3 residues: CASSRTTYNEQFF. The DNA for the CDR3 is TGTGCCAGCAGTCGGACAACCTACAATGAGCAGTTCTTC.

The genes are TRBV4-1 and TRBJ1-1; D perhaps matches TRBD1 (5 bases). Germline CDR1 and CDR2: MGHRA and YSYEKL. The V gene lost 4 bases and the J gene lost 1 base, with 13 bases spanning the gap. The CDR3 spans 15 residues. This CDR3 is CASSLVPTGNTEAFF. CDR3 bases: TGCGCCAGCAGCCTGGTCCCAACAGGGAACACTGAAGCTTTCTTT.

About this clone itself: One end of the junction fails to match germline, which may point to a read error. In nucleotides, the CDR3 is TGTGCCAGCAGCCGAGAGTATTCCTCCAATGAGCAGTTCTTC. Translating gives CASSREYSSNEQFF. J is TRBJ2-1 and V is TRBV27; unclear D gene. This CDR3 comprises 14 residues. Germline assignment: CDR1 MNHEY and CDR2 SMNVEV (reference sequence).

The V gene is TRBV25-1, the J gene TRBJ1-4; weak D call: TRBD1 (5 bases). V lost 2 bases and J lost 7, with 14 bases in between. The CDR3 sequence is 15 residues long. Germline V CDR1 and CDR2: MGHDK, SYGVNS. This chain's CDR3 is CASSEHQGRSEKLFF. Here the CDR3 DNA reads TGTGCCAGCAGTGAACATCAGGGAAGGAGTGAAAAACTGTTTTTT.